This T cell receptor (beta chain) was documented in a study of OX40 agonist ivuxolimab in advanced cancers. Trimming took off 4 bases at V and 3 bases at J, with 4 bases between the two ends. CDR3 length: 11 amino acids. Germline CDR1 is SNHLY and CDR2 is FYNNEI. The data were produced by immunoSEQ multiplex PCR, yet TCRdb's version contains in-frame clones alone and is incomplete. The data hold under 150,000 clones, with roughly nine tenths observed a single time. This clone was detected only a few times. This sample comprised CD4+ or CD8+ T cells sorted from blood, obtained in a trial of the OX40 agonist ivuxolimab. This chain joins TRBV2 and TRBJ2-7; no firm D call. The source of this sequence is an adult with an advanced solid tumor such as melanoma, head and neck, liver or kidney cancer. The CDR3 region is CASSGHYEQYF. In DNA, the CDR3 is TGTGCCAGCAGTGGTCACTACGAGCAGTACTTC.